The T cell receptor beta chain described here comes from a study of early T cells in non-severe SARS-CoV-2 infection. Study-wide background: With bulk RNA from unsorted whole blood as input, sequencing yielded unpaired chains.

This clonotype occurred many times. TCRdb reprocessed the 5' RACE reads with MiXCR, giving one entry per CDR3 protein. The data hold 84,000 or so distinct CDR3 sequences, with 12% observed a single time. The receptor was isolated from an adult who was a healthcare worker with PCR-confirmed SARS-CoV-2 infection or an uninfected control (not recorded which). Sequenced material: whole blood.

CDR3: CASSQGSDQPQHF. The CDR3 region has the DNA TGTGCCAGCAGCCAAGGCAGTGATCAGCCCCAGCATTTT. The V and J genes are TRBV4-2 and TRBJ1-5; D gene uncertain. CDR1 LGHNA and CDR2 YNFKEQ come from the germline V gene. CDR3 size: 13 residues. The V gene lost 1 base and the J gene lost 5 bases, with 6 bases spanning the gap.